Listed below are T cell receptor beta chains from one sample, sequenced in a study of early T cells in non-severe SARS-CoV-2 infection. TCRdb independently ran MiXCR on the 5' RACE reads; one entry per CDR3 protein. The sample contains about 50,000 distinct CDR3 sequences, about 10% of which appear only once. The sequencing sample was made of whole blood. The receptors here all came from an adult who was a healthcare worker with PCR-confirmed SARS-CoV-2 infection or an uninfected control (not recorded which). CDR3s include the opening cysteine and the closing phenylalanine or tryptophan. The D gene is left open where the match is weak. Where a row states a size, it is once, few, many or the class of an expanded clone; other rows omit it.

TRBJ1-5	TRBV7-8	NA	NA	CASSPGGPYQPQHF	TGTGCCAGCAGTCCTGGGGGTCCTTATCAGCCCCAGCATTTT
TRBJ2-1	TRBV9	many	NA	CASSTSNEQFF	TGTGCCAGCAGCACCAGCAATGAGCAGTTCTTC
TRBJ2-7	TRBV7-9	many	TRBD2	CASSLASGRLGEQYF	TGTGCCAGCAGCTTAGCTAGCGGGAGACTTGGAGAGCAGTACTTC
TRBJ2-5	TRBV7-9	NA	TRBD2	CASTQGIAGVLETQYF	TGTGCCAGCACCCAGGGAATAGCGGGAGTGCTCGAGACCCAGTACTTC
TRBJ2-5	TRBV10-3	many	TRBD2	CAIRPGLEETQYF	TGTGCCATCAGGCCGGGACTAGAAGAGACCCAGTACTTC
TRBJ2-7	TRBV3-1	many	NA	CASTERGDSYEQYF	TGTGCCAGCACGGAGCGCGGGGACTCCTACGAGCAGTACTTC
TRBJ2-5	TRBV2	NA	TRBD2	CASSFRRTSVETQYF	TGTGCCAGCAGTTTTAGAAGGACTAGCGTCGAGACCCAGTACTTC
TRBJ1-2	TRBV28	many	NA	CASVVGGGGYTF	TGTGCCAGCGTGGTCGGGGGTGGTGGCTACACCTTC
TRBJ1-1	TRBV28	many	NA	CASSLGPWRQAFF	TGTGCCAGCAGTTTAGGCCCTTGGCGACAAGCTTTCTTT
TRBJ1-5	TRBV27	many	NA	CASSPAGTGQPQHF	TGTGCCAGCAGTCCTGCGGGGACGGGTCAGCCCCAGCATTTT
TRBJ1-2	TRBV5-6	many	NA	CASSFLRGYTF	TGTGCCAGCAGCTTTCTGCGTGGCTACACCTTC
TRBJ1-5	TRBV19	many	TRBD1	CATSDRVDQPQHF	TGTGCCACCTCGGACAGGGTTGATCAGCCCCAGCATTTT
TRBJ2-7	TRBV6-2/TRBV6-3	NA	NA	CASSYDYEQYF	TGTGCCAGCAGTTACGATTACGAGCAGTACTTC
TRBJ1-2	TRBV28	many	TRBD1	CASSSGQGTDGYTF	TGTGCCAGCAGTTCGGGACAGGGAACGGATGGCTACACCTTC
TRBJ2-3	TRBV20-1	NA	NA	CSASLSERTTDTQYF	TGCAGTGCTAGTTTAAGCGAGAGGACCACAGATACGCAGTATTTT
TRBJ2-3	TRBV6-5	many	NA	CASSLTTSKGNMQYF	TGTGCCAGCAGTTTGACTACTTCAAAGGGGAATATGCAGTATTTT
TRBJ2-4	TRBV5-6	once	NA	CASLSWGPQNIQYF	TGTGCCAGCCTCTCGTGGGGGCCACAAAACATTCAGTACTTC
TRBJ2-2	TRBV28	NA	NA	CASSLYQGAGELFF	TGTGCCAGCAGTTTATACCAGGGCGCCGGGGAGCTGTTTTTT
TRBJ2-7	TRBV28	few	TRBD2	CASSSSLAGAPYEQYF	TGTGCCAGCAGTTCCTCTTTAGCGGGAGCCCCCTACGAGCAGTACTTC
TRBJ2-5	TRBV6-2/TRBV6-3	many	NA	CASVQGLQETQYF	TGTGCCAGCGTCCAGGGGCTCCAAGAGACCCAGTACTTC
TRBJ2-1	TRBV12-3/TRBV12-4	NA	NA	CASSLRERGYNEQFF	TGTGCCAGCAGTTTACGGGAGCGAGGATACAATGAGCAGTTCTTC
TRBJ1-6	TRBV9	NA	NA	CASSVGGRSPLHF	TGTGCCAGCAGCGTCGGGGGGAGATCACCCCTCCACTTT
TRBJ2-7	TRBV28	few	NA	CASGGLGYEQYF	TGTGCCAGCGGGGGGCTCGGATACGAGCAGTACTTC
TRBJ1-1	TRBV9	many	NA	CASSVLGAETEAFF	TGTGCCAGCAGCGTATTGGGGGCGGAAACTGAAGCTTTCTTT
TRBJ2-7	TRBV11-2	many	TRBD2	CASSPWTSSDEQYF	TGTGCCAGCAGCCCGTGGACTAGTTCCGACGAGCAGTACTTC
TRBJ1-5	TRBV12-3/TRBV12-4	few	NA	CASSLQGDQPQHF	TGTGCCAGCAGTCTACAGGGAGACCAGCCCCAGCATTTT
TRBJ2-1	TRBV18	many	NA	CASDGAGEYEQFF	TGTGCCAGCGACGGTGCAGGGGAGTATGAGCAGTTCTTC
TRBJ2-2	TRBV20-1	many	TRBD2	CSASLAGVGELFF	TGCAGTGCTAGCCTAGCGGGAGTCGGGGAGCTGTTTTTT
TRBJ2-2	TRBV3-1	many	TRBD2	CASSPRGGGSLGTGELFF	TGTGCCAGCAGCCCCCGAGGTGGCGGGAGCTTGGGCACCGGGGAGCTGTTTTTT
TRBJ1-5	TRBV27	many	NA	CASSLVAAYNQPQHF	TGTGCCAGCAGTTTGGTCGCAGCATACAATCAGCCCCAGCATTTT
TRBJ1-1	TRBV28	many	TRBD1	CASSDSTGMNTEAFF	TGTGCCAGCAGTGACTCGACAGGGATGAACACTGAAGCTTTCTTT
TRBJ2-1	TRBV28	NA	NA	CASSSASVAYNEQFF	TGTGCCAGCAGCTCCGCTAGCGTCGCCTACAATGAGCAGTTCTTC
TRBJ1-1	TRBV9	many	TRBD1	CASSRGTGPGTEAFF	TGTGCCAGCAGCAGGGGGACAGGGCCAGGAACTGAAGCTTTCTTT
TRBJ2-7	TRBV7-9	many	NA	CASSYPERVSSYEQYF	TGTGCCAGCAGCTACCCCGAAAGAGTCAGCTCCTACGAGCAGTACTTC
TRBJ2-1	TRBV11-3	few	TRBD2	CASSPPLPGASGEDEQFF	TGTGCCAGCAGCCCGCCCCTCCCTGGGGCTAGCGGAGAGGACGAGCAGTTCTTC
TRBJ2-1	TRBV11-3	few	NA	CASSLAWQIHEQFF	TGTGCCAGCAGCTTAGCATGGCAAATCCATGAGCAGTTCTTC
TRBJ1-2	TRBV7-2	many	NA	CASSLTTGPYGYTF	TGTGCCAGCAGTCTCACGACTGGTCCCTATGGCTACACCTTC
TRBJ2-5	TRBV5-4	many	NA	CASSFWLDSQETQYF	TGTGCCAGCAGCTTTTGGTTAGACTCACAAGAGACCCAGTACTTC
TRBJ1-1	TRBV12-3/TRBV12-4	many	TRBD1	CASSSTRTGRTEAFF	TGTGCCAGCAGCTCTACCAGGACAGGGCGGACTGAAGCTTTCTTT
TRBJ1-6	TRBV4-3	many	TRBD1	CASSQGQGSSPLHF	TGCGCCAGCAGCCAAGGACAGGGGAGTTCACCCCTCCACTTT
TRBJ2-7	TRBV12-3/TRBV12-4	many	TRBD1	CASRPSGTGADHEQYF	TGTGCCAGCAGACCGTCAGGGACAGGGGCGGACCACGAGCAGTACTTC
TRBJ1-2	TRBV29-1	NA	NA	CSVELYGSYGYTF	TGCAGCGTTGAATTATACGGCTCCTATGGCTACACCTTC
TRBJ1-3	TRBV6-5	few	NA	CASSYAIGNTIYF	TGTGCCAGCAGTTACGCGATTGGAAACACCATATATTTT